The 30 T cell receptor beta chains below were found in one sample sequenced in a study of blood T cell repertoires in COVID-19. Clones were sequenced by immunoSEQ multiplex PCR, and TCRdb holds only the in-frame ones, with some missing. The sample carries around 310,000 clones, about nine tenths recorded once. Sequences were obtained from peripheral blood. The receptors here all came from a woman aged 25-40 years with COVID-19, enrolled during active disease.

V usage is TRBV5-1 and J usage is TRBJ1-1; unclear D gene. Trimming left V 4 bases short and J 5 bases short, with 15 bases between. This CDR3 spans 14 amino acids. Germline V CDR1 and CDR2: SGHRS, YFSETQ. CDR3 sequence reads: CASSPRLGRTEAFF. The CDR3 DNA sequence: TGCGCCAGCAGCCCGCGACTCGGCCGGACTGAAGCTTTCTTT.

V usage is TRBV6-6 and J usage is TRBJ2-7; TRBD2 agrees at 11 bases. Germline V lookup: CDR1 MNHNY, CDR2 SVGAGI (reference sequence). The CDR3 sequence is 15 residues long. V was pared by 4 bases and J by 0 bases, with 2 bases of the junction left unmatched. DNA of the CDR3: TGTGCCAGCAGTTCCACTAGCGGGAGCTCCTACGAGCAGTACTTC. It yields the protein CASSSTSGSSYEQYF.

V usage is TRBV6-2 or TRBV6-3 and J usage is TRBJ2-5; 8 nucleotides line up with TRBD1. Germline CDR1 and CDR2: MNHEY and SVGEGT. J lost 1 base, V lost 2 bases, and 0 bases had no gene match. The CDR3 sequence is 14 residues long. In DNA, the CDR3 is TGTGCCAGCAGTTACGGGACAGGCCAAGAGACCCAGTACTTC. Encoded protein: CASSYGTGQETQYF.

The chain uses TRBV7-9 and TRBJ1-3; D call uncertain. The V end was cut by 6 bases, the J end by 0 bases, with 9 bases between. There are 14 residues in the CDR3. Germline V gives CDR1 SEHNR, CDR2 FQNEAQ (reference sequence). CDR3 nucleotide sequence: TGTGCCAGCAGTTCTGGGCCCTCTGGAAACACCATATATTTT. Encoded protein: CASSSGPSGNTIYF.

The V gene is TRBV28, the J gene TRBJ1-1, with a tentative D call TRBD1 (5 bases). V gave up 8 bases and J gave up 2 bases, with 15 bases separating them. This CDR3 has 14 amino acids. Germline lookup yields CDR1 MDHEN and CDR2 SYDVKM. CDR3 protein: CASQPTVPNTEAFF. CDR3 nucleotides: TGTGCCAGCCAACCGACAGTGCCCAACACTGAAGCTTTCTTT.

On this clone: Other DNA sequences within the sample encode an identical CDR3. The genes are TRBV9 and TRBJ1-4; D might be TRBD1 (5 bases). The CDR3 contains 15 residues. Germline CDR1 is SGDLS and CDR2 is YYNGEE. V lost 0 bases, J lost 8 bases, and 14 bases lay in between. This chain's CDR3 is CASSVGGRVGEKLFF. Here the CDR3 DNA reads TGTGCCAGCAGCGTAGGTGGCAGGGTAGGAGAAAAACTGTTTTTT.

J is TRBJ2-7 and V is TRBV20-1, with D unclear. CDR3 length equals 10 residues. Germline V gene data show CDR1 as DFQATT and CDR2 as SNEGSKA (reference sequence). Trimming pared 3 bases from V and 7 bases from J, leaving 7 bases between. The CDR3 DNA reads as TGCAGTGCTAGTCGTCGGGAGCAGTACTTC. Its protein product is CSASRREQYF.

The chain combines TRBV5-6 with TRBJ1-2, with 7 bases that match TRBD1. There are 14 residues in the CDR3. J was trimmed by 8 bases and V by 4 bases; bases with no gene match: 11. Germline-derived CDR1 and CDR2 are SGHDT and YYEEEE. The CDR3 sequence: CASSLRQGWQGYTF. For the CDR3, the DNA is TGTGCCAGCAGCCTCCGACAGGGTTGGCAAGGCTACACCTTC.

For the CDR3, the DNA is TGTGCCTGGACCCTAGCGGCGACTTACAATGAGCAGTTCTTC. It codes for CAWTLAATYNEQFF. The chain joins TRBV30 to TRBJ2-1; 7 positions match TRBD2. The CDR3 runs 14 residues. CDR1 is GTSNPN and CDR2 is SVGIG in the germline V gene (reference sequence). V lost 4 bases to trimming and J lost 4 bases; unmatched junction nucleotides: 7.

This chain connects TRBV18 to TRBJ2-6; perhaps TRBD1 as D (6 bases). Trimming took off 3 bases at V and 0 bases at J, with 15 bases between the two ends. The CDR3 spans 18 residues. Germline loops: CDR1 KGHSH, CDR2 LQKENI. CDR3 sequence (DNA): TGTGCCAGCTCACCCCCGGGACAACTGATCTCTGGGGCCAACGTCCTGACTTTC. This gives the protein CASSPPGQLISGANVLTF.

The rearrangement uses TRBV3-1 (or the pseudogene TRBV3-2) and TRBJ2-2; 10 positions match TRBD2. The CDR3 is 18 amino acids. Germline V gives CDR1 LGHDT, CDR2 YNNKEL (reference sequence). The V gene end was trimmed by 3 bases and the J gene end by 2 bases; junction bases not matched to a gene: 9. In DNA, the CDR3 is TGTGCCAGCAGCCACGTTACTAGCGGGGCACCTAACACCGGGGAGCTGTTTTTT. This sequence encodes CASSHVTSGAPNTGELFF.

V gene TRBV3-1 (or the pseudogene TRBV3-2) combines with J gene TRBJ2-5, with D possibly matching TRBD1 (5 bases). V lost 0 bases and J lost 4, with 9 bases in between. CDR1 and CDR2 from the germline V gene are LGHDT and YNNKEL (reference sequence). The CDR3 has 14 amino acids. The CDR3 region is CASSQDRQRETQYF. In DNA form, the CDR3 reads TGTGCCAGCAGCCAAGACCGACAGCGAGAGACCCAGTACTTC.

The V call is TRBV9, the J call TRBJ2-1, with TRBD2 matching over 10 bases. This CDR3 region has 17 residues. Germline V gives CDR1 SGDLS, CDR2 YYNGEE. Trimming cost V 0 bases and J 5 bases; bases outside gene matches: 8. The CDR3 is CASSVGGWLAGDNEQFF. CDR3 DNA: TGTGCCAGCAGCGTAGGAGGATGGCTAGCGGGAGACAATGAGCAGTTCTTC.

This clone is a singleton in its sample. J is TRBJ2-7 and V is TRBV7-9, with 8 bases aligning to TRBD1. Per the germline V gene, CDR1 is SEHNR and CDR2 is FQNEAQ (reference sequence). This CDR3 has 12 amino acids. J lost 5 bases, V lost 4 bases, and 1 base had no gene match. This CDR3 is CASSWTGNEQYF. DNA for the CDR3: TGTGCCAGCAGCTGGACAGGGAACGAGCAGTACTTC.

For the CDR3, the DNA is TGTGCCAGTAAAAAACTAGCGGGAGATCACTACGAGCAGTACTTC. Protein sequence: CASKKLAGDHYEQYF. V and J are TRBV19 and TRBJ2-7; 11 bases match TRBD2. Germline trimming cut 7 bases from V and 3 bases from J; bases unmatched to any gene: 8. Germline V CDR1 and CDR2: LNHDA, SQIVND (reference sequence). The CDR3 is 15 amino acids.

The chain joins TRBV28 to TRBJ2-7; 8 nucleotides line up with TRBD2. Germline loops: CDR1 MDHEN, CDR2 SYDVKM. Trimming at V came to 3 bases and at J to 5 bases, leaving 6 bases not matched to a gene. The CDR3 length is 14 residues. The CDR3 DNA reads TGTGCCAGCAGTTTTCGAGCGGGAGAGGACGAGCAGTACTTC. The encoded protein is CASSFRAGEDEQYF. The complete variable domain, with remaining parts taken from reference TRBV28 and TRBJ2-7, reads DVKVTQSSRYLVKRTGEKVFLECVQDMDHENMFWYRQDPGLGLRLIYFSYDVKMKEKGDIPEGYSVSREKKERFSLILESASTNQTSMYLCASSFRAGEDEQYFGPGTRLTVT.

J is TRBJ1-4 and V is TRBV4-1, with D unclear. Germline CDR1 MGHRA, CDR2 YSYEKL. The CDR3 loop spans 15 amino acids. Trimming pared 6 bases from V and 3 bases from J, leaving 14 bases between. CDR3 nucleotides: TGCGCCAGCAGTCTAAGCGAGAGGGCTAATGAAAAACTGTTTTTT. Translating gives CASSLSERANEKLFF.

The V call is TRBV7-9, the J call TRBJ2-7, with D perhaps matching TRBD1 (6 bases). Germline V gene data show CDR1 as SEHNR and CDR2 as FQNEAQ (reference sequence). V was shortened by 4 bases and J by 7 bases, with 17 bases between the two germline ends. The CDR3 consists of 14 residues. The CDR3 reads CASSSDRTLTEQYF. In DNA form, the CDR3 reads TGTGCCAGCAGCTCAGACAGGACTCTTACGGAGCAGTACTTC. Looking up the rest from reference TRBV7-9 and TRBJ2-7 gives the full variable domain: DTGVSQNPRHKITKRGQNVTFRCDPISEHNRLYWYRQTLGQGPEFLTYFQNEAQLEKSRLLSDRFSAERPKGSFSTLEIQRTEQGDSAMYLCASSSDRTLTEQYFGPGTRLTVT.

The V gene is TRBV27, the J gene TRBJ1-1; a weak D match, TRBD1 (6 bases). CDR1 and CDR2 (germline): MNHEY, SMNVEV (reference sequence). This CDR3 is 14 amino acids long. V was pared by 3 bases and J by 0 bases, with 8 bases between. The CDR3 protein is CASSLDSLNTEAFF. CDR3 bases: TGTGCCAGCAGTTTGGACAGCTTGAACACTGAAGCTTTCTTT.

This sequence joins TRBV28 and TRBJ1-4; D is perhaps TRBD1 (5 bases). The germline gives CDR1 MDHEN, CDR2 SYDVKM. The germline V and J ends were trimmed by 8 bases and 8 bases, with 18 bases remaining between them. The CDR3 is 14 residues long. In DNA form, the CDR3 reads TGTGCCAGCCGCCTCCTTGGGGCTAGGGAAAAACTGTTTTTT. Translated, it gives CASRLLGAREKLFF. The full variable domain, rest sourced from reference TRBV28 and TRBJ1-4, is DVKVTQSSRYLVKRTGEKVFLECVQDMDHENMFWYRQDPGLGLRLIYFSYDVKMKEKGDIPEGYSVSREKKERFSLILESASTNQTSMYLCASRLLGAREKLFFGSGTQLSVL.

The chain uses TRBV25-1 and TRBJ2-3; TRBD2 agrees at 7 bases. Germline CDR1 and CDR2: MGHDK and SYGVNS. The CDR3 covers 14 residues. The J segment lost 6 bases and the V segment lost 0 bases, leaving 3 bases of the junction unmatched. CDR3 region: CASSEYLGGDTQYF. DNA for the CDR3: TGTGCCAGCAGTGAATACCTCGGGGGGGATACGCAGTATTTT.

The CDR3 DNA follows: TGTGCCAGCTCACCGAATAGTTTCTCCTACGAGCAGTACTTC. Encoded protein: CASSPNSFSYEQYF. J is TRBJ2-7 and V is TRBV18; D is ambiguous. The V gene lost 3 bases and the J gene lost 0 bases, with 9 bases spanning the gap. CDR1 and CDR2 from the germline V gene are KGHSH and LQKENI. This CDR3 has 14 residues.

The chain recombines TRBV6-5 with TRBJ1-1; 9 bases are a match to TRBD1. Unmatched junction bases numbered 10, after V lost 6 bases and J lost 5 bases. The CDR3 consists of 15 residues. The germline gives CDR1 MNHEY, CDR2 SVGAGI. Here the CDR3 DNA reads TGTGCCAGCAGCCTTACTAGGACAGGGGATACTGAAGCTTTCTTT. Its translation: CASSLTRTGDTEAFF.

J is TRBJ2-7 and V is TRBV4-1; perhaps TRBD2 as D (5 bases). The V and J ends lost 0 bases and 3 bases respectively, with 9 bases between them. The CDR3 runs 14 residues. Per the germline V gene, CDR1 is MGHRA and CDR2 is YSYEKL. The CDR3 is CASSQDTGDYEQYF. The DNA of the CDR3 is TGCGCCAGCAGCCAAGATACCGGGGACTACGAGCAGTACTTC.

V gene TRBV7-2 combines with J gene TRBJ2-1; 12 nucleotides agree with TRBD2. Looked up from germline, CDR1 is SGHTA and CDR2 is FQGNSA. The CDR3 has 15 residues. V lost 5 bases and J lost 9; bases outside the gene matches: 8. The CDR3 sequence is CASSPPSGRAVEQFF. The CDR3 nucleotides read TGTGCCAGCAGCCCCCCTAGCGGGAGGGCCGTTGAGCAGTTCTTC.

The rearrangement links TRBV7-6 to TRBJ1-1, with 7 bases matching TRBD1. Germline V gene sequence: CDR1 SGHVS, CDR2 FNYEAQ. This CDR3 contains 15 residues. J gave up 0 bases and V 2 bases, and 3 bases lay outside the gene matches. Here the CDR3 DNA reads TGTGCCAGCAGCTTATCAGGGGGAATGAACACTGAAGCTTTCTTT. This sequence encodes CASSLSGGMNTEAFF. Full variable domain (missing parts from reference TRBV7-6 and TRBJ1-1): GAGVSQSPRYKVTKRGQDVALRCDPISGHVSLYWYRQALGQGPEFLTYFNYEAQQDKSGLPNDRFSAERPEGSISTLTIQRTEQRDSAMYRCASSLSGGMNTEAFFGQGTRLTVV.

The chain has TRBV6-5 and TRBJ1-3; tentative D call: TRBD1 (6 bases). This CDR3 spans 15 amino acids. Germline CDR1 and CDR2: MNHEY and SVGAGI. Trimming took 5 bases from V and 0 from J, leaving 11 bases between them. This CDR3 is CASSRRGGSGNTIYF. The CDR3 nucleotides are TGTGCCAGCAGTCGCCGAGGGGGCTCTGGAAACACCATATATTTT.

The chain uses TRBV18 and TRBJ1-1; D call uncertain. The germline V gene has CDR1 KGHSH and CDR2 LQKENI. The CDR3 consists of 15 residues. Deletions cut 3 bases from V and 1 base from J, with 12 bases between. CDR3 DNA sequence: TGTGCCAGCTCACCTATTCCCGCCGGGAACACTGAAGCTTTCTTT. Its protein product is CASSPIPAGNTEAFF.

This chain links TRBV11-3 with TRBJ1-1; 8 positions agree with TRBD1. Germline lookup yields CDR1 SGHNT and CDR2 YENEEA. The CDR3 is 16 residues long. J gave up 8 bases and V 5 bases, and 16 bases lay outside the gene matches. CDR3 residues: CASSPQGGAGGGEAFF. The CDR3 bases are TGTGCCAGCAGCCCGCAAGGAGGGGCAGGGGGCGGAGAAGCTTTCTTT.

The chain is built from TRBV3-1 (or the pseudogene TRBV3-2) and TRBJ1-3, with unresolved D. The CDR3 spans 14 residues. Germline CDR1 reads LGHDT; CDR2 reads YNNKEL (reference sequence). V lost 8 bases and J 4 bases, leaving 15 bases between the germline ends. CDR3 in amino acids: CASARGPLGNTIYF. CDR3 nucleotides: TGTGCCAGCGCACGGGGTCCTCTGGGAAACACCATATATTTT.